This T cell receptor beta chain originates from a study of cytomegalovirus exposure and HLA in healthy donors (dated by TCRdb to the late 2010s). About the full investigation: An earlier analysis of approximately 590 of the donors reported roughly 270 Gb of sequence data and 117 million unique TCR beta sequences from around 200 million T cells. Every repertoire in the discovery cohort had been generated on one and the same sequencing platform. Because of strong linkage in the cohort, roughly five DR-DQ haplotypes were treated as single units for association and clustering. An earlier analysis of approximately 630 of the donors applied high-throughput TCR beta sequencing to assess whether each TCR beta V gene segment acted as functional or pseudogenic. Typing coverage varied by locus: roughly 629-640 donors for A, B, C, DRB1 and DQB1; approximately 500 for DQA1; approximately 610 for DPA1; approximately 450 for DPB1. Donor age, sex, ethnicity and CMV serostatus were compiled together with the repertoire data. In a later genetic analysis, genome-wide SNP genotypes for about three fifths of the roughly 670 donors were used, and that subset was treated as a discovery cohort. Of the approximately 400 genotyped donors, over 65% fell in the genetic ancestry cluster associated with self-reported Caucasian donors. Rather than drawing on any new phenotypic data, the later analysis identified candidate immune exposures from TCR beta sequences and the way those sequences occurred across donors. In a later analysis, previously published TCR beta repertoires from 550 to 750 donors were re-analyzed and high-resolution HLA genotyping was added so that TCR occurrence patterns could be studied. The study aimed to test whether cataloging public T cell receptors could reveal signatures of past pathogen exposure. To predict cytomegalovirus infection status, the study brought together high-throughput TCR immunosequencing, statistical association of individual TCRs with disease status, and machine learning. HLA typing included class I and class II loci at four-digit resolution. Roughly 300 gigabases of sequencing data and around 90 million unique TCR sequences made up an early release that covered nearly 650 HLA-typed donors. Among roughly 400 genotyped donors of the cohort, an average of around 250,000 unique TCR beta nucleotide sequences was sequenced per donor, of which roughly 17% were non-productive. In addition to the first cohort of 666 subjects, a separate validation cohort of 120 different subjects was used. The study used immunosequencing to profile the T cell repertoires of 600 to 850 subjects and linked those repertoires to cytomegalovirus serostatus. Points the paper makes about the study in general: The classifier was reported to diagnose cytomegalovirus status with high specificity and sensitivity in both the original and validation cohorts. CMV serostatus was the only immune exposure information available for the cohort. In a later analysis, TCR association rates were found to vary across HLA loci, with the most associated TCRs seen for DRB1 alleles and the fewest for HLA-C alleles. In an earlier analysis of 587 of the donors, most TCR beta V segments appeared in productive rearrangements about 90% or about 30% of the time, broadly matching IMGT annotations. Because the 87-base-pair reads could not distinguish some IMGT-functional V segments, including TRBV6-2 and TRBV6-3, those segments were excluded. Compared with the approximately 710-donor mean, donors in an Asian-associated ancestry cluster had fewer N-insertions in productive TCRs, according to a later genetic analysis. Across donors, most TCR sequences were observed very rarely, whereas some public TCRs were present in many individuals. In vitro tests confirmed that three of the cytomegalovirus-associated TCR beta chains recognize cytomegalovirus antigens. In the study, approximately 160 TCR beta chains were listed as associated with cytomegalovirus. A further reported finding was that TCR beta sequences accurately predicted the HLA-A and HLA-B alleles for most subjects in the first cohort. The earlier analysis of 587 of the donors excluded roughly 16 rarely observed V segments, including chromosome 9 orphons, because counts were too low. In a later analysis, HLA-associated TCR beta chains showed more clonal expansion and lower generation probabilities than non-associated chains that were equally common. In a later genetic analysis, a missense DCLRE1C variant was associated with V-gene and J-gene trimming of TCR beta chains, and the association was replicated in an independent cohort. Assigning TCR associations to individual alleles was difficult when HLA alleles, especially DR and DQ, strongly co-occurred. Presence/absence analyses assumed roughly uniform sequencing depth across donors, an assumption that may not hold. In a later analysis, around 17,000 TCR beta sequences were associated with specific HLA alleles at a false discovery rate of 0.05. Because some donors lacked HLA typing at each locus, the association tests relied only on the typed subset. In a later analysis, most CMV-associated TCR beta chains were found to appear HLA-restricted, with HLA associations seemingly driven largely by CMV exposure. The cohort was sequenced for TCR beta chains only, and without alpha or paired-chain data the features that could be detected were limited. Correlated functional status among segregating V segments might reflect linkage disequilibrium, but an unknown experimental factor could not be ruled out. In a later analysis, several top co-occurrence clusters were reported to appear linked to parvovirus B19, influenza, CMV and Epstein-Barr virus. The authors suggested that the approach could potentially be generalized to other disease states and immunological phenotypes. The sequencing pipeline was judged likely to have produced a cluster of highly shared sequence variants as a technical artifact.

Comment on this clone: Its antigen remains unidentified. No clone much larger than this one lies a single base away; base qualities are absent.

The cohort comprised 670 or so healthy bone marrow donors. All cohort members were sampled while nominally healthy, although unrecorded immune exposures were likely present. The donor was CMV seropositive and was included in the group of 290 or so seropositive cohort members. A peripheral blood sample was collected from each donor, and TCR beta sequencing was performed on peripheral blood mononuclear cells. The Qiagen DNeasy Blood Extraction Kit was used to extract genomic DNA from the blood cell samples. Trimmed from V: 0 bases; trimmed from J: 9 bases; junction bases lacking a gene match: 5. CDR1 LGHNA and CDR2 YSLEER were looked up in the germline V gene. The CDR3 runs 14 amino acids, cysteine and phenylalanine included. CDR3 DNA is the only sequence kept; it has 42 bases, read in frame from the first base. Libraries were built with the immunoSEQ multiplex PCR assay. The multiplex PCR relied on a mix of 60 forward primers for TCR Vbeta segments and 13 reverse primers for TCR Jbeta segments. A multiplex PCR assay on genomic DNA amplified the CDR3 region of rearranged TCR beta genes. On the Illumina HiSeq System, the amplified TCR beta libraries were sequenced as 87-base-pair reads. Per the source publication's procedure: Across the 600 to 700 repertoires, a later analysis counted roughly 77 million unique TCR beta chains, around 11 million of which were shared by at least two donors. A nearest-neighbor algorithm error-corrected the raw reads and collapsed the reads into unique sequences, merging closely related sequences to remove PCR and sequencing errors. Alignment of CDR3 sequences to IMGT reference sequences was used to assign V, D and J gene segments. For a sequence to be retained, at least a six-nucleotide match to both a V gene segment and a J gene segment was required. Rearrangements were called productive when the CDR3 lacked stop codons and stayed in frame with V and J; all others were non-productive. CDR3 was defined according to IMGT convention as the region running from the second conserved V-encoded cysteine to the conserved J-encoded phenylalanine. The earlier analysis of 450 to 750 of the donors excluded any sequence lacking an unambiguous match to a single V gene segment. An earlier analysis of some 500 of the donors classified V segments as functional when productive rearrangements were above 56.7% and as segregating when the standard deviation between donors was above 5%. A statistical classification framework was built to diagnose cytomegalovirus status from the catalog of TCR beta chain sequences. A later analysis assigned V and J genes by comparing TCR nucleotide sequences with IMGT/GENE-DB human TR gene sequences. A later analysis assigned CDR3 sequences and most-parsimonious VDJ recombination scenarios with the TCRdist pipeline. A later analysis defined each TCR beta chain by its CDR3 amino acid sequence plus V-gene family, and excluded reads lacking a unique V-gene family. As a way to deal with suspected cross-contamination and a sequencing artifact, a later analysis dropped 500 to 700 nucleotide sequences that were highly shared and had low generation probability. For each public chain, a later analysis derived a clonal expansion index from normalized ranks of inferred template counts within each repertoire. In a later analysis, generation probabilities were computed with a VDJ recombination model fitted to out-of-frame rearrangements, and the resulting probabilities were checked against IGoR. A later analysis scored TCR-TCR, TCR-HLA and TCR-CMV co-occurrence with hypergeometric tests, applying a repertoire-size bias correction to TCR pairs. False discovery rates were estimated in a later analysis by permuting HLA or CMV assignments 20 times. A later analysis grouped co-occurring TCRs with DBSCAN, adding TCRdist sequence similarity when clustering within HLA-allele-positive subsets. Repertoires with fewer than 30,000 or more than 120,000 public chains were left out of co-occurrence clustering, as were five repertoires with anomalous nucleotide sharing. Sourced from immuneACCESS, this table was stored by TCRdb with only in-frame sequences that have V and J called. A share of the clones is absent; for the studies checked, an unresolved V gene accounts for under half, and the remainder has no known explanation. That table gives V, J and clone size, and the DNA gave D and trimming. The sample profile shows roughly 100,000 clones; around 77% of them were found once. The ten largest clones capture 8.6% of the sample.

The receptor chain draws on TRBV4-3 and TRBJ2-1, with 7 bases matching TRBD1. This TCR came from a woman in her thirties or forties in good health and CMV-seropositive. Sequencing was performed on PBMCs. CDR3 loop: CASSQDRQGPEQFF. The bases read TGCGCCAGCAGCCAAGATAGACAGGGCCCTGAGCAGTTCTTC.